This T cell receptor (beta chain) was recorded in a study of T cells after posttransplantation cyclophosphamide. With respect to this clone: Its target is not known.

Clones were read by immunoSEQ multiplex PCR, and TCRdb kept only the in-frame ones, dropping some. The sample yields about 24,000 clones, around 90% seen once. Methotrexate plus calcineurin inhibitor accompanied controls' myeloablative marrow transplants; sampling was 1 year later. General observations from the study: Blood and skin or GI T cell repertoires showed limited TRB overlap. Recipient CMV seropositivity and CMV reactivation strongly tracked TRB clonality.

The CDR3 covers 13 residues. Trimming cost V 6 bases and J 7 bases; bases outside gene matches: 1. Germline CDR1 LNHDA, CDR2 SQIVND (reference sequence). The gene calls are TRBV19 and TRBJ1-6, with 9 bases fitting TRBD1. The source was PBMCs, collected after an allogeneic stem cell transplant with a calcineurin inhibitor and methotrexate. The receptor comes from a female patient in her forties or fifties who received an allogeneic stem cell transplant from an unrelated donor, was CMV-positive, and had chronic GVHD only. A subset of T cells may come from the graft donor. The CDR3 sequence is CASRTGGNSPLHF. In DNA, the CDR3 is TGTGCCAGTAGGACAGGGGGGAATTCACCCCTCCACTTT.